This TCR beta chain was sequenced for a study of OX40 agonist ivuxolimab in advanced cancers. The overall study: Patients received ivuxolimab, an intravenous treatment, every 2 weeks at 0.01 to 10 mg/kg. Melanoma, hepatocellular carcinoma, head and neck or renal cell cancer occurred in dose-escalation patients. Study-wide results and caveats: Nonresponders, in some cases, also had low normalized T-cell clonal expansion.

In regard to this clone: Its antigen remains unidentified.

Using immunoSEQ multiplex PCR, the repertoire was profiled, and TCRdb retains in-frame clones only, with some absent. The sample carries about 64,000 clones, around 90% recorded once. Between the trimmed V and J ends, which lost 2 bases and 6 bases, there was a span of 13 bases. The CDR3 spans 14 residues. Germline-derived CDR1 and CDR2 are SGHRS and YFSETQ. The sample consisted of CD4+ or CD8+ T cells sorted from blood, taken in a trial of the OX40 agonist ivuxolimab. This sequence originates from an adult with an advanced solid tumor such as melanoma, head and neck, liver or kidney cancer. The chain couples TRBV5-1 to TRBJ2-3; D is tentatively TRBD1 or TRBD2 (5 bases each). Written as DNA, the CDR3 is TGCGCCAGCAGCTTACTAGGGACGGGGGATACGCAGTATTTT. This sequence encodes CASSLLGTGDTQYF.